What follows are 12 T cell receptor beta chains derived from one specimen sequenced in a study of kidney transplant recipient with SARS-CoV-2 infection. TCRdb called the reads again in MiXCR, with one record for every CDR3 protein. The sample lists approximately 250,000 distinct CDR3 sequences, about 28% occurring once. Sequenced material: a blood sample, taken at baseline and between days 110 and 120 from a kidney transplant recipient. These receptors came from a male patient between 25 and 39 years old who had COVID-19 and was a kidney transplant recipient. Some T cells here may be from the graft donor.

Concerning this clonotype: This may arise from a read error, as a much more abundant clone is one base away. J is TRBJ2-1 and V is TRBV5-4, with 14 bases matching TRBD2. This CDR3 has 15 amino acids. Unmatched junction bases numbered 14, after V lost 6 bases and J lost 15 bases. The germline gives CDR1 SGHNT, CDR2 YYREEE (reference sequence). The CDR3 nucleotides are TGTGCCAGCATCAAGTCCGGGACTAGCGGGAGTGGGGCGTTCTTC. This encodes CASIKSGTSGSGAFF.

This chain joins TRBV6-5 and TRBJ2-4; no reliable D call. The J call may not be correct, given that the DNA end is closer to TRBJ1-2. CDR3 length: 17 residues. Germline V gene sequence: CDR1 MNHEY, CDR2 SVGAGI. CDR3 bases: TGTACCGGCAGTTACCAGAGGTCCCCCCTCTATTCTCGCGGCTACACCTTC. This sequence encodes CTGSYQRSPLYSRGYTF.

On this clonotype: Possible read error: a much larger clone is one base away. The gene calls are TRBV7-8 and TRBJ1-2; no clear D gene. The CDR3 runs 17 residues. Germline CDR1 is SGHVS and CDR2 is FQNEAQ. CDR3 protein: CASSRSAFTRKTYGYAF. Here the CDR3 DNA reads TGTGCCAGCAGCCGGAGTGCGTTTACCCGAAAGACCTATGGCTACGCCTTC.

The CDR3 is CSARERREGIRDTQYF. The CDR3 DNA follows: TGCAGTGCTAGAGAACGGCGGGAGGGCATCAGGGATACGCAGTATTTT. The gene calls are TRBV20-1 and TRBJ2-3; 9 bases align to TRBD2. The germline CDR1 and CDR2 sequences are DFQATT and SNEGSKA (reference sequence). The CDR3 is 16 amino acids. V shed 0 bases and J 6 bases; nucleotides not matched to a gene: 10.

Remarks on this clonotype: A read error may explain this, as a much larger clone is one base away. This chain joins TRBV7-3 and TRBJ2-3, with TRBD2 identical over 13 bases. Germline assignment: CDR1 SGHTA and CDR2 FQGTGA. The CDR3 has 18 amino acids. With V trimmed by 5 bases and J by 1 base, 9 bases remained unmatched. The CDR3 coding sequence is TGTGCCAGCAGCCGGACTAGCGGGAGAACCTCTGGCACAGATACGCAGTATTTT. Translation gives CASSRTSGRTSGTDTQYF.

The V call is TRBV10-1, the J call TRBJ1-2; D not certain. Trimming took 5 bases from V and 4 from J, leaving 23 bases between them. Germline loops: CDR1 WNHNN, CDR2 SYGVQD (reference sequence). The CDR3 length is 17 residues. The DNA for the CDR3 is TGCGCCAGCAGTACCTGGTTAAGATCGCGAAAGACCTATGGCTACACCTTC. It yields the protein CASSTWLRSRKTYGYTF.

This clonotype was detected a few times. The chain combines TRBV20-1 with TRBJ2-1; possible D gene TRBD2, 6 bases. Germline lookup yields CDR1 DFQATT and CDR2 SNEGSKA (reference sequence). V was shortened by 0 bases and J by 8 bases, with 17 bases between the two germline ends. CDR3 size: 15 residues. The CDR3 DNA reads TGCAGTGCTAGAGATCTGAGGGAGGTGTTATATGAGCAGTTCTTC. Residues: CSARDLREVLYEQFF.

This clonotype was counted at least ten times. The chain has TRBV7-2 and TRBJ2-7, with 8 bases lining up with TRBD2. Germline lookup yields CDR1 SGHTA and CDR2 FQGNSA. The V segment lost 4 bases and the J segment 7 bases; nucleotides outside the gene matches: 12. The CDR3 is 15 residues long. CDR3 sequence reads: CASSSRGGTSREQYF. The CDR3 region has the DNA TGTGCCAGCAGCTCCCGGGGGGGGACCTCTAGGGAGCAGTACTTC.

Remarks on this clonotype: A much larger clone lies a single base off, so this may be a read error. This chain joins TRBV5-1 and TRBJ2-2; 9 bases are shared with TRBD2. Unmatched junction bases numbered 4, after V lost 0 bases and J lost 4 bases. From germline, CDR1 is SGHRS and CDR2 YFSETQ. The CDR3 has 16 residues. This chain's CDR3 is CASSLGASGTTGELFF. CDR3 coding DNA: TGCGCCAGCAGCTTGGGGGCTAGCGGGACCACCGGGGAGCTGTTTTTT.

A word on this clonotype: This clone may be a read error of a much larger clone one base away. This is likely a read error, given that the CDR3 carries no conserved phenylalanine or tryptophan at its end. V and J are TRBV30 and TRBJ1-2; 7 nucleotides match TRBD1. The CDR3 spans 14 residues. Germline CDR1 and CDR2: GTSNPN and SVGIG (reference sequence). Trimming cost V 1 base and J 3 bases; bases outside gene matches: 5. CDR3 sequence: CAWSEGGKDYGYTL. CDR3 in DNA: TGTGCCTGGAGTGAAGGGGGCAAGGACTATGGCTACACCCTC.

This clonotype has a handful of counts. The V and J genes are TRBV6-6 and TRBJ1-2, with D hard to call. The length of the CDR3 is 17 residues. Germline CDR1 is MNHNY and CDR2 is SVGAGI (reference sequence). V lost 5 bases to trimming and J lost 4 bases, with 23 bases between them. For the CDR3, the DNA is TGTGCCAGCAGTACCGTTAAAGGTGGGAGAAAGACCTATGGCTACACCTTC. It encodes CASSTVKGGRKTYGYTF.

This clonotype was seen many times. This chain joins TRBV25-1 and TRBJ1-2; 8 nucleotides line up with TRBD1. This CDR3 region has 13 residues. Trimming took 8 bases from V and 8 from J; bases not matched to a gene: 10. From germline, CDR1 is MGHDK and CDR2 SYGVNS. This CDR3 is CASSRTGQEGYTF. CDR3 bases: TGTGCCAGCTCGAGGACAGGGCAGGAAGGCTACACCTTC.